The clone carrying this T cell receptor beta chain came up many times. This record belongs to a study of low-dose radiotherapy and immunotherapy resistance in tumors. TRAV- and TRBV-specific primers, spanning alpha and beta chains, primed first-strand cDNA. TCRs were amplified for 20 to 25 PCR cycles with a constant-region primer and V-primer adapter. TCRdb analysed the reads with MiXCR anew, one entry per CDR3 protein. The data show under 90,000 distinct CDR3 sequences, 15% to 20% seen once. V was clipped by 7 bases and J by 8 bases; unmatched bases: 20. Germline V gene lookup returns CDR1 SGHVS and CDR2 FQNEAQ. CDR3 length equals 17 residues. The time point here: before trial treatment.

The material sequenced was PBMCs, taken before treatment. The source of this sequence is a male donor with prostate cancer. The V call is TRBV7-8, the J call TRBJ1-2, with 9 bases that match TRBD1. The CDR3 sequence: CASTPVGQGFFSGGYTF. The CDR3 nucleotides read TGTGCCAGCACCCCGGTCGGACAGGGGTTTTTTTCCGGCGGCTACACCTTC. Using reference TRBV7-8 and TRBJ1-2 for the parts outside the CDR3, the full variable domain is GAGVSQSPRYKVAKRGQDVALRCDPISGHVSLFWYQQALGQGPEFLTYFQNEAQLDKSGLPSDRFFAERPEGSVSTLKIQRTQQEDSAVYLCASTPVGQGFFSGGYTFGSGTRLTVV.